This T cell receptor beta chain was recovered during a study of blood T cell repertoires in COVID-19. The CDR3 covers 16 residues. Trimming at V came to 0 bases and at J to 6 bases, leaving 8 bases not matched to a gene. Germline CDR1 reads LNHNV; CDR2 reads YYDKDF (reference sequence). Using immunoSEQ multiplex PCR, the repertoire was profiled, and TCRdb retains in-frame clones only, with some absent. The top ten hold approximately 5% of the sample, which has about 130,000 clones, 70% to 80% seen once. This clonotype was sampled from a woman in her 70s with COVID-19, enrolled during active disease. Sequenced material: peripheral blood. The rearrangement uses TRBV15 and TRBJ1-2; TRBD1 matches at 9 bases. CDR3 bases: TGTGCCACCAGCAGAGATCTGGGGGACAGGGTTCATGGCTACACCTTC. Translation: CATSRDLGDRVHGYTF.